This TCR beta chain derives from a study of T cell responses to AZD1222 COVID-19 vaccine (dated by TCRdb to the early 2020s). Background on the whole study: AZD1222 recipients given second doses at about 4 weeks or at about 12 weeks were pooled, since spike-specific TCR depth and breadth were not found to differ between the two schedules. Trial participants were enrolled into age subgroups of 18-55, 56-69 and 70-plus years, which contained about 150, 27 and 61 TCR-sequenced participants, respectively. A total of over 230 trial participants underwent TCR sequencing, of whom some 200 had received two doses of AZD1222 and roughly 26 had received two doses of the MenACWY control vaccine. What the work shows at the level of the full study, not this receptor alone: Participants were mostly white British and included more females than males, and it was suggested by the authors that clonal diversity may have been underestimated. Conclusions about previously exposed vaccinees are limited because only six or seven AZD1222 recipients were SARS-CoV-2 seropositive at baseline. After two AZD1222 doses, both the breadth and the depth of spike-specific TCRs were significantly higher than at day 0 and than in MenACWY recipients. Reportedly, almost half of the unique spike-specific TCRs recognized epitopes lying outside the regions that are mutated in the B.1.351 and B.1.1.7 variants. Because no day 14 peak-response samples were available, repertoires were characterized only after the peak T cell response. In the small 56-69-year group, the increase in depth fell short of significance, most likely because of low power. The vaccine-associated CD4 TCRs covered the entire spike protein, and the dominant responses fell in regions 160-218 and 743-854.

The CDR3 regions of human TCRbeta chains were subjected to immunosequencing. The study's own analysis went as follows. TCRs in the repertoires were matched against a reference library of SARS-CoV-2-specific TCRs that had been generated with the MIRA antigen-specificity platform. Breadth meant the fraction of unique TCRs that were SARS-CoV-2-associated, whereas depth meant the fraction of total T cells that were SARS-CoV-2-associated. Using the MIRA data, each spike-specific TCR was assigned both to the spike region to which the TCR was reactive and to a CD4 or CD8 class. Log10-transformed breadth and depth values were compared by one-way ANOVA with Sidak's multiple comparisons tests. Drawn from immuneACCESS, this table holds only the in-frame rearrangements with V and J called that TCRdb kept. Clones are partly lost; checked studies trace under half to an unresolved V gene and leave the rest unexplained. V and J calls and clone size are those listed in that table; D and trimming were worked out from the DNA. This sample is represented by 93,000 or so clones; less than 95% of them were singletons. In total, the top ten clones hold 4% to 6% of the sample.

Via the germline V gene, CDR1 is SGHRS and CDR2 YFSETQ. Reading from cysteine to phenylalanine, the CDR3 counts 16 amino acids. Only the CDR3 DNA stays, 48 bases, in frame from base 1. Compared with germline, V lacks 4 bases and J lacks 3 bases; bases without a gene match: 6. As for this clone: No cognate antigen has been identified for it. Per-nucleotide qualities are absent, and no much larger clonotype sits a single base away.

Reading the label with the study, this specimen's time point is: baseline before first vaccination. Samples from vaccinated people were obtained from the UK trials COV001 and COV002, which included a single-blind randomized controlled phase 2/3 trial of AZD1222 (ChAdOx1 nCoV-19) in healthy adults. For TCRbeta chain sequencing, PBMC samples were collected from trial participants at day 0 and at day 28 after the second dose. The chain is made from TRBV5-1 and TRBJ2-2, and 10 bases in between align with TRBD1. This TCR was sampled from an adult in good health. The sample here was peripheral blood, taken on day 0 of AZD1222 vaccination. This receptor has the CDR3 CASSEKTGGHTGELFF. Here is the DNA: TGCGCCAGCAGCGAAAAGACAGGGGGCCACACCGGGGAGCTGTTTTTT.